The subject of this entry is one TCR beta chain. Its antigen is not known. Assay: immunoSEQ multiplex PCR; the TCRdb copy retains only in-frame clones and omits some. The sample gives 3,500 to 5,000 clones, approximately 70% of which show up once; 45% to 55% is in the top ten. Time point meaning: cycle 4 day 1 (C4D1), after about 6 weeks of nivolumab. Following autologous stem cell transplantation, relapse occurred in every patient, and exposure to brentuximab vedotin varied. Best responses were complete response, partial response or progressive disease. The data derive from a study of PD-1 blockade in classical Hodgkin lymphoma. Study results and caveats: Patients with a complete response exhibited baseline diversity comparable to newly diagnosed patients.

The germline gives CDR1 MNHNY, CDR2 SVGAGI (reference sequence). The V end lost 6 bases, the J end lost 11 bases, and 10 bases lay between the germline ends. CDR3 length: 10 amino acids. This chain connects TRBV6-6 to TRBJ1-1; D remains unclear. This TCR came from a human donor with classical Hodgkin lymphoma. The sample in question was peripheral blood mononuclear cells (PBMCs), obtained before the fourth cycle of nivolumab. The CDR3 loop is CASSGNGAFF. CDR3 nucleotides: TGTGCCAGCAGCGGAAATGGTGCTTTCTTT.